The rows below give T cell receptor beta chains drawn from one sample of a study of T cell responses to AZD1222 COVID-19 vaccine. Method: immunoSEQ multiplex PCR; TCRdb's copy keeps in-frame clones and lacks some. The sample contains 150,000 or so clones, 92% of which appear only once. The sequencing here drew on peripheral blood, taken 28 days after the second AZD1222 dose. These receptors all stem from an adult who received the AZD1222 COVID-19 vaccine. The CDR3 runs from the conserved cysteine through the conserved F or W. D genes are given only for firm matches. Clone sizes are given selectively: once, few, many, or a class where the clone is expanded.

v_call	d_call	j_call	clone_size	cdr3_nt	cdr3_aa
TRBV11-2	.	TRBJ2-3	.	TGTGCCAGCAGCCGGGACCCCCGAAGGCATTTT	CASSRDPRRHF
TRBV7-8	.	TRBJ2-7	.	TGTGCCAGCTCCGGCCAGGGGTACGAGCAGTACTTC	CASSGQGYEQYF
TRBV6-1	TRBD2	TRBJ2-1	.	TGTGCCAGCAGTGAACTAGCGGGGGGGTACAATGAGCAGTTCTTC	CASSELAGGYNEQFF
TRBV18	.	TRBJ1-4	once	TGTGCCAGCTCACCCACCACATCGGTGAAACTGTTTTTT	CASSPTTSVKLFF
TRBV9	TRBD1	TRBJ1-5	.	TGTGCCAGCAGCACCGGACAGGGGGCAGGTCAGCCCCAGCATTTT	CASSTGQGAGQPQHF
TRBV7-9	.	TRBJ2-5	.	TGTGCCAGCAGCCCCCCCCGCAGGGAGACCCAGTACTTC	CASSPPRRETQYF
TRBV2	.	TRBJ2-2	.	TGTGCCAGCTTGTCGGCACTACCCAACACCGGGGAGCTGTTTTTT	CASLSALPNTGELFF
TRBV5-4	.	TRBJ2-2	.	TGTGCCAGCAGCCGACAGGGAGGGGGGGAGCTGTTTTTT	CASSRQGGGELFF
TRBV18	.	TRBJ1-2	.	TGTGCCAGCTCACCTAACCGGGCCCTTGGGTATGGCTACACCTTC	CASSPNRALGYGYTF
TRBV4-2	TRBD1	TRBJ1-2	.	TGTGCCAGCAGCCAAGAGCCTCGGACAGGGATGGATGGCTACACCTTC	CASSQEPRTGMDGYTF
TRBV7-2	TRBD1	TRBJ1-1	.	TGTGCCAGCAGCTTAGATCGTTTCAGGGGGACGAACACTGAAGCTTTCTTT	CASSLDRFRGTNTEAFF
TRBV6-5	.	TRBJ1-2	once	TGTGCCACCACCCCCGGTTGGCAGACCTATGGCTACACCTTC	CATTPGWQTYGYTF
TRBV5-8	.	TRBJ1-4	.	TGTGCCAGCAGCCCCACAACGTTTAAGGGCGAAAAACTGTTTTTT	CASSPTTFKGEKLFF
TRBV12-5	.	TRBJ1-1	.	TGTGCTAGTGGCCAAGGGGTGTACACTGAAGCTTTCTTT	CASGQGVYTEAFF
TRBV13	.	TRBJ1-1	.	TGTGCCAGCAGCTCAGACAGAGGCACTGAAGCTTTCTTT	CASSSDRGTEAFF
TRBV18	.	TRBJ1-4	.	TGTGCCAGCTCACCAACGACGGGCAGGGAGGACGAAAAACTGTTTTTT	CASSPTTGREDEKLFF
TRBV19	.	TRBJ1-1	.	TGTGCCAGCAGTGTAGGATGGGCCCCTGAAGCTTTCTTT	CASSVGWAPEAFF
TRBV10-3	.	TRBJ1-1	.	TGTGCCATCAGTGAGTCAGGGGTGGGAACTGAAGCTTTCTTT	CAISESGVGTEAFF
TRBV4-1	TRBD1	TRBJ1-5	once	TGCGCCAGCAGCCAAGAAGGTGGAGGACAGGGGAATCAGCCCCAGCATTTT	CASSQEGGGQGNQPQHF
TRBV12-3/TRBV12-4	.	TRBJ1-2	.	TGTGCCAGCAGTTCTCGGAGCTATGGCTACACCTTC	CASSSRSYGYTF
TRBV27	.	TRBJ1-2	.	TGTGCCAGCAGTTTAGACCAGGGGTCGGGGGGCTACACCTTC	CASSLDQGSGGYTF
TRBV3-1/TRBV3-2	.	TRBJ1-4	.	TGTGCCAGCAGCCACAGGGTTAATTATGAAAAACTGTTTTTT	CASSHRVNYEKLFF
TRBV2	.	TRBJ1-1	.	TGTGCCAGCAGTGAACTTGGGGACACTGAAGCTTTCTTT	CASSELGDTEAFF
TRBV24-1	.	TRBJ1-5	.	TGTGCCACCAGTGGGAGGGGATCAAATCAGCCCCAGCATTTT	CATSGRGSNQPQHF
TRBV2	.	TRBJ1-4	.	TGTGCCAGCAGATCCTCGTTGGGCACAACTAATGAAAAACTGTTTTTT	CASRSSLGTTNEKLFF
TRBV12-3/TRBV12-4	.	TRBJ1-4	.	TGTGCCAGCAGTCCATTCCGTGAAAAACTGTTTTTT	CASSPFREKLFF
TRBV5-1	TRBD1	TRBJ1-3	.	TGCGCCAGCAGCTCTCCGGGACAGGGATCAGGAAACACCATATATTTT	CASSSPGQGSGNTIYF
TRBV7-2	.	TRBJ2-6	once	TGTGCCAGCAGCTTTCTCTCTGGGGCCAACGTCCTGACTTTC	CASSFLSGANVLTF
TRBV5-4	TRBD1	TRBJ2-5	.	TGTGCCAGCGGCAACCGGGACAGACTTTCGGCGGAGACCCAGTACTTC	CASGNRDRLSAETQYF
TRBV2	.	TRBJ2-1	.	TGTGCCAGCAGTGGAGGACCGAGCTCCTACAATGAGCAGTTCTTC	CASSGGPSSYNEQFF
TRBV11-2	.	TRBJ1-1	.	TGTGCCAGCAGCTTGCAGATTAACACTGAAGCTTTCTTT	CASSLQINTEAFF
TRBV5-1	.	TRBJ1-1	.	TGCGCCAGCAGCTTGCGACAGGCGAACACTGAAGCTTTCTTT	CASSLRQANTEAFF
TRBV6-2/TRBV6-3	.	TRBJ1-4	.	TGTGCCAGCAGCACGCGGGACTCAACTAATGAAAAACTGTTTTTT	CASSTRDSTNEKLFF
TRBV19	.	TRBJ2-5	.	TGTGCCAGTAGCACCGGGATACGAGAGACCCAGTACTTC	CASSTGIRETQYF
TRBV5-1	.	TRBJ2-7	.	TGCGCCAGCAGCTTGGCCGGGACAACCGGCGAGCAGTACTTC	CASSLAGTTGEQYF
TRBV11-3	TRBD1	TRBJ1-1	once	TGTGCCAGCAGCTTAGACGCGGGACAGCAGAACACTGAAGCTTTCTTT	CASSLDAGQQNTEAFF
TRBV18	.	TRBJ2-2	once	TGTGCCAGCTCACCAACCCGAGAGAACACCGGGGAGCTGTTTTTT	CASSPTRENTGELFF
TRBV19	.	TRBJ1-1	.	TGTGCCAGTAGTATTGGGGCTGAAGCTTTCTTT	CASSIGAEAFF
TRBV5-1	.	TRBJ2-2	.	TGCGCCAGCAGCTTGCAAGGAGCTTCCGGGGAGCTGTTTTTT	CASSLQGASGELFF
TRBV19	.	TRBJ1-1	.	TGTGCCAGTAGTATATGGGGGACCATGGGCACTGAAGCTTTCTTT	CASSIWGTMGTEAFF
TRBV6-5	TRBD1	TRBJ1-2	.	TGTGCCAGCAGAACGGACAGGCAGTATGGCTACACCTTC	CASRTDRQYGYTF
TRBV5-6	.	TRBJ1-5	.	TGTGCCAGCAGCTTGTTGAGGTCCAATCAGCCCCAGCATTTT	CASSLLRSNQPQHF
TRBV5-8	TRBD1	TRBJ1-5	.	TGTGCCAGCAGCTCGGGACAGGGCTATCAGCCCCAGCATTTT	CASSSGQGYQPQHF
TRBV2	.	TRBJ1-5	.	TGTGCCAGCAGTGATCCCCGGGGTAGCAATCAGCCCCAGCATTTT	CASSDPRGSNQPQHF
TRBV7-8	TRBD2	TRBJ2-1	.	TGTGCCAGCAGCTCAACGAGACTAGCGGGGAGGTATGAGCAGTTCTTC	CASSSTRLAGRYEQFF
TRBV11-3	TRBD2	TRBJ2-1	.	TGTGCCAGCAGCTTAGGGGGACTAGCGGGGGAAAATGAGCAGTTCTTC	CASSLGGLAGENEQFF
TRBV5-1	TRBD2	TRBJ2-1	.	TGCGCCAGCAGCTCGGACGGACTAGCGGGTTACAATGAGCAGTTCTTC	CASSSDGLAGYNEQFF
TRBV10-3	.	TRBJ1-2	.	TGTGCCATCAGTGAGAGAGTCGACAGCTATGGCTACACCTTC	CAISERVDSYGYTF
TRBV6-5	TRBD1	TRBJ1-1	.	TGTGCCAGCAGTTACGGGATCGGGCAGGGGGGCACTGAAGCTTTCTTT	CASSYGIGQGGTEAFF
TRBV9	TRBD1	TRBJ1-3	.	TGTGCCAGCAGCGCCGGGACAGCGGCATACTCTGGAAACACCATATATTTT	CASSAGTAAYSGNTIYF
TRBV5-4	.	TRBJ1-2	.	TGTGCCAGCAGCTTGACGGGGGCCAATGGCTACACCTTC	CASSLTGANGYTF
TRBV5-6	.	TRBJ1-6	.	TGTGCCAGCAGCTTGAGACTCGACACTGTAGGTTCACCCCTCCACTTT	CASSLRLDTVGSPLHF
TRBV7-8	.	TRBJ1-2	.	TGTGCCAGCAGCTCCACCTTAGCTGGCTACACCTTC	CASSSTLAGYTF
TRBV3-1/TRBV3-2	.	TRBJ1-2	.	TGTGCCAGCAGCCAAGTTTTAGTCAGGGGCGGCTACACCTTC	CASSQVLVRGGYTF
TRBV6-1	TRBD2	TRBJ2-1	once	TGTGCCAGCAGTAAAGGTAGCGGGGCCGCCTACAATGAGCAGTTCTTC	CASSKGSGAAYNEQFF
TRBV7-2	.	TRBJ1-2	.	TGTGCCAGCAGCCCTAGTTGGGGTGATGGGTATGGCTACACCTTC	CASSPSWGDGYGYTF
TRBV27	TRBD1	TRBJ2-7	.	TGTGCCAGCAGTAGGACAGGGGCCCGTGGGGACGAGCAGTACTTC	CASSRTGARGDEQYF
TRBV6-5	.	TRBJ1-1	.	TGTGCCAGCAGTTTCTGGGGGCGGATGAACACTGAAGCTTTCTTT	CASSFWGRMNTEAFF
TRBV9	.	TRBJ1-1	.	TGTGCCAGCAGCGGTCCGGAGGCGAAGGCTTTCTTT	CASSGPEAKAFF
TRBV4-1	.	TRBJ1-2	.	TGCGCCAGCAGCCAAGGGGGGGCGGCCGGCTACACCTTC	CASSQGGAAGYTF